This record looks at one T cell receptor beta chain sequence and its context. These data originate in a study of OX40 agonist ivuxolimab in advanced cancers. Trimming pared 7 bases from V and 7 bases from J, leaving 20 bases between. The V gene's germline CDR1 is WSHSY and CDR2 SAAADI. CDR3 size: 14 residues. Generated by immunoSEQ multiplex PCR, the TCRdb table keeps only in-frame clones and is missing some. Among 96,000 or so clones listed, about nine tenths were seen once. This sample comprised CD4+ or CD8+ T cells sorted from blood, obtained in a trial of the OX40 agonist ivuxolimab. The J gene is TRBJ2-7, the V gene TRBV10-2; maybe TRBD2 (6 bases). This clonotype was obtained from an adult with an advanced solid tumor such as melanoma, head and neck, liver or kidney cancer. The CDR3: CASNPGTSWGEQYF. CDR3 nucleotides: TGCGCCAGCAATCCCGGGACTTCCTGGGGTGAGCAGTACTTC.